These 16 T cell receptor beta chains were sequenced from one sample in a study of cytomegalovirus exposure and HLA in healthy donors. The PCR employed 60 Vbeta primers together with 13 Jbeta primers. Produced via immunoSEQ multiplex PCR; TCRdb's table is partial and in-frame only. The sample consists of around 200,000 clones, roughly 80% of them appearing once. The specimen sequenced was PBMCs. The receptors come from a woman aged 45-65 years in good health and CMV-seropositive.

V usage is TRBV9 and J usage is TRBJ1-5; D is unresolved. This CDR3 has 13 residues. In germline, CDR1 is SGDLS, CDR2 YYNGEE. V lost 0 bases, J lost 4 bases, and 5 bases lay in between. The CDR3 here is CASSVGTNQPQHF. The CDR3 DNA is TGTGCCAGCAGCGTAGGGACTAATCAGCCCCAGCATTTT.

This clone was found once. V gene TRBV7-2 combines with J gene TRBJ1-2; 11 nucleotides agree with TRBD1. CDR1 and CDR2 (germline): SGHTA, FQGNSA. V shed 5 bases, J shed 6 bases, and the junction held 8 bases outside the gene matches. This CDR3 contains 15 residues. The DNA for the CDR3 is TGTGCCAGCAGCCAAGGGACAGGGGGTTTAAATGGCTACACCTTC. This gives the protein CASSQGTGGLNGYTF.

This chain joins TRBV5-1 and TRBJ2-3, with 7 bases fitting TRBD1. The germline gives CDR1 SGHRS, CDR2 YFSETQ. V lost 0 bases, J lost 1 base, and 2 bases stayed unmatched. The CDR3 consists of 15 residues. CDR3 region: CASSLVQGGTDTQYF. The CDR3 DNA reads TGCGCCAGCAGCTTGGTTCAGGGGGGCACAGATACGCAGTATTTT.

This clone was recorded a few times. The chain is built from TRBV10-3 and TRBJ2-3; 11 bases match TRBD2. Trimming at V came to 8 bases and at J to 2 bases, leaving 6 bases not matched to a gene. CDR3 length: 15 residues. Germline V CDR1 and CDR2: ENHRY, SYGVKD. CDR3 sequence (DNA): TGTGCCATCGGGGGGACTAGCGGAGACACAGATACGCAGTATTTT. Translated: CAIGGTSGDTDTQYF.

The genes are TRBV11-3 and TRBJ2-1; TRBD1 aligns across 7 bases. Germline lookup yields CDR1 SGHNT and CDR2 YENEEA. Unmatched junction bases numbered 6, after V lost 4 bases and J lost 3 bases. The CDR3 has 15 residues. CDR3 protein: CASSSQGVDYNEQFF. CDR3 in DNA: TGTGCCAGCAGCTCCCAGGGGGTTGACTACAATGAGCAGTTCTTC. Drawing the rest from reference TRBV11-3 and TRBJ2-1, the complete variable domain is EAGVVQSPRYKIIEKKQPVAFWCNPISGHNTLYWYLQNLGQGPELLIRYENEEAVDDSQLPKDRFSAERLKGVDSTLKIQPAELGDSAVYLCASSSQGVDYNEQFFGPGTRLTVL.

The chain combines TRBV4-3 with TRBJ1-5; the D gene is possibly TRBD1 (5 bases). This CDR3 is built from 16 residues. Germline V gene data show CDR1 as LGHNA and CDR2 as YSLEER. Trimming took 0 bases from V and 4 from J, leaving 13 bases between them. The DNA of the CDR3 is TGCGCCAGCAGCCAAGAAGCTCAGGGTAGGAATCAGCCCCAGCATTTT. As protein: CASSQEAQGRNQPQHF.

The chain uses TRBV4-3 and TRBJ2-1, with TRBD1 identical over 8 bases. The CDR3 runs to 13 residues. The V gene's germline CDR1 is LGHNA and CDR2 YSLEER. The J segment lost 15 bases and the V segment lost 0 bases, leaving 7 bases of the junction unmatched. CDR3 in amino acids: CASSQDSGQGRFF. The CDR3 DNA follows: TGCGCCAGCAGCCAAGATAGCGGACAGGGACGGTTCTTC.

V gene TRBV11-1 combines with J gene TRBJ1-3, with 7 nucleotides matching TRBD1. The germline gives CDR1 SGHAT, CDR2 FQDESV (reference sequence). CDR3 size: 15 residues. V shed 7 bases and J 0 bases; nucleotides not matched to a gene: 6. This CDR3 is CASTNRGLSGNTIYF. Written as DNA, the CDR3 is TGTGCCAGCACCAACAGGGGACTCTCTGGAAACACCATATATTTT.

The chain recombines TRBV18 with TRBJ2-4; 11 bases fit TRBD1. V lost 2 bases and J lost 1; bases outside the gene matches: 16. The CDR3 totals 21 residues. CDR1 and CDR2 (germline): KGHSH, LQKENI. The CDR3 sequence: CASSPGIIGTGGRLAKNIQYF. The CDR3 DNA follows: TGTGCCAGCTCACCAGGGATTATTGGGACAGGGGGACGATTGGCCAAAAACATTCAGTACTTC. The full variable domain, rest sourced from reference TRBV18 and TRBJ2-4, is NAGVMQNPRHLVRRRGQEARLRCSPMKGHSHVYWYRQLPEEGLKFMVYLQKENIIDESGMPKERFSAEFPKEGPSILRIQQVVRGDSAAYFCASSPGIIGTGGRLAKNIQYFGAGTRLSVL.

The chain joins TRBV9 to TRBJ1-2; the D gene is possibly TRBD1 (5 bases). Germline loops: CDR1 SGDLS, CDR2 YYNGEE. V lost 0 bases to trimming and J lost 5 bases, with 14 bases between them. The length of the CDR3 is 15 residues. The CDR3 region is CASSVDGQLTYGYTF. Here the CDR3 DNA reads TGTGCCAGCAGCGTAGATGGACAACTAACTTATGGCTACACCTTC. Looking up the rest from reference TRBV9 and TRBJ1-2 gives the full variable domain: DSGVTQTPKHLITATGQRVTLRCSPRSGDLSVYWYQQSLDQGLQFLIQYYNGEERAKGNILERFSAQQFPDLHSELNLSSLELGDSALYFCASSVDGQLTYGYTFGSGTRLTVV.

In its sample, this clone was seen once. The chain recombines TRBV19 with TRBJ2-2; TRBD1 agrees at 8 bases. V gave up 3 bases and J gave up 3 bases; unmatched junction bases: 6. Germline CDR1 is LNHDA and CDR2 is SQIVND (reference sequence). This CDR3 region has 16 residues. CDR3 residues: CASSMTDRGDTGELFF. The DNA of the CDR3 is TGTGCCAGTAGTATGACCGACAGGGGTGACACCGGGGAGCTGTTTTTT. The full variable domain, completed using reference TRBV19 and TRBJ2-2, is DGGITQSPKYLFRKEGQNVTLSCEQNLNHDAMYWYRQDPGQGLRLIYYSQIVNDFQKGDIAEGYSVSREKKESFPLTVTSAQKNPTAFYLCASSMTDRGDTGELFFGEGSRLTVL.

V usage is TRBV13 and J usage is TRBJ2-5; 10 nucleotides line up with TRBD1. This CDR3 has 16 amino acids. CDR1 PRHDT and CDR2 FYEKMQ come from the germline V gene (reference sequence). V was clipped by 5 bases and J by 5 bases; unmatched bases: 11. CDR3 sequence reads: CASSVRRQGAWETQYF. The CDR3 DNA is TGTGCCAGCAGCGTCCGCAGACAGGGGGCCTGGGAGACCCAGTACTTC. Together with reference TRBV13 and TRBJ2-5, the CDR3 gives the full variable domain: AAGVIQSPRHLIKEKRETATLKCYPIPRHDTVYWYQQGPGQDPQFLISFYEKMQSDKGSIPDRFSAQQFSDYHSELNMSSLELGDSALYFCASSVRRQGAWETQYFGPGTRLLVL.

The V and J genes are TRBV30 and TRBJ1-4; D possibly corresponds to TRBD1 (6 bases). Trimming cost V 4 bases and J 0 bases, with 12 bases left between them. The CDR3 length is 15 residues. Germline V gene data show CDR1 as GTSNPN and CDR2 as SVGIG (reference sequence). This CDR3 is CAWTRQAPTNEKLFF. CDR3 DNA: TGTGCCTGGACAAGACAGGCTCCAACTAATGAAAAACTGTTTTTT.

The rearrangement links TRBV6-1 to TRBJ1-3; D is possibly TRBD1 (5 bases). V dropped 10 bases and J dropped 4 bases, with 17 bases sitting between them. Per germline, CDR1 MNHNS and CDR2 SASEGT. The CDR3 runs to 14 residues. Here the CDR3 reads CAIHAPGEGNTIYF. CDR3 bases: TGTGCCATCCACGCCCCGGGGGAAGGAAACACCATATATTTT.

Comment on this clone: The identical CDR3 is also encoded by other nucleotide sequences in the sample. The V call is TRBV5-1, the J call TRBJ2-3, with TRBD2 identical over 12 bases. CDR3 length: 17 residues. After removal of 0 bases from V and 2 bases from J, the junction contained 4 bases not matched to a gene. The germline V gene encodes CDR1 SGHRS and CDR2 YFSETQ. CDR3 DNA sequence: TGCGCCAGCAGCTTGGAACTAGCGGGGGGACCCACAGATACGCAGTATTTT. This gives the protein CASSLELAGGPTDTQYF.

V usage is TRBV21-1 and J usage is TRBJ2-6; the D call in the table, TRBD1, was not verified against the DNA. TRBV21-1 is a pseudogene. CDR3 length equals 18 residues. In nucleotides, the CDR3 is TGTGCCAGCAGCAAACCGGGACAGGGGACCTCTGGGGCCAACGTCCTGACTTTC. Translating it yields CASSKPGQGTSGANVLTF.